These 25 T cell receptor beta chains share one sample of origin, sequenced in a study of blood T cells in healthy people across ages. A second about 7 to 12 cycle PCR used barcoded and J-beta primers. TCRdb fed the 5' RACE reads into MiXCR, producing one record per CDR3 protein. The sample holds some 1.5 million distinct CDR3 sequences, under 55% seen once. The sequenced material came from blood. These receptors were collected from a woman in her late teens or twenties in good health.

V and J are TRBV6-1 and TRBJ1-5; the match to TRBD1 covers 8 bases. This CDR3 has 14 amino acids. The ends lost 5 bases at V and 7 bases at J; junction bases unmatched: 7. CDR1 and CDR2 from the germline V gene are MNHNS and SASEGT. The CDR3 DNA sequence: TGTGCCAGCAGTAAGGGACAGGCCAAGCAGCCCCAGCATTTT. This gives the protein CASSKGQAKQPQHF.

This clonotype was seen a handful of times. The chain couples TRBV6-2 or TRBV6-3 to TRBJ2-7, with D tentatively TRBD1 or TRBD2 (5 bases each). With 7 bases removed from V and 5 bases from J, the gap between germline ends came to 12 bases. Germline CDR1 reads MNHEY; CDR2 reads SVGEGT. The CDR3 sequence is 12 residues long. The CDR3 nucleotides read TGTGCCAGCAATGAGGGGCAAAACGAGCAGTACTTC. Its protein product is CASNEGQNEQYF.

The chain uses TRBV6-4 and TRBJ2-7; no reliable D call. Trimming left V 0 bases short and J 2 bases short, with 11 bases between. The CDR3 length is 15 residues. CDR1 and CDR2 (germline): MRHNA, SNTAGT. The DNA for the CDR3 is TGTGCCAGCAGTGACTCTAATCACGTACCCTACGAGCAGTACTTC. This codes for CASSDSNHVPYEQYF.

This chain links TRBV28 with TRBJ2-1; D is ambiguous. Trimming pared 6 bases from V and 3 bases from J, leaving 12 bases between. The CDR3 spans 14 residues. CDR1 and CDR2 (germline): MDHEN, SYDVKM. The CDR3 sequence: CASRNGRNYNEQFF. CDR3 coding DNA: TGTGCCAGCAGAAACGGACGGAACTACAATGAGCAGTTCTTC.

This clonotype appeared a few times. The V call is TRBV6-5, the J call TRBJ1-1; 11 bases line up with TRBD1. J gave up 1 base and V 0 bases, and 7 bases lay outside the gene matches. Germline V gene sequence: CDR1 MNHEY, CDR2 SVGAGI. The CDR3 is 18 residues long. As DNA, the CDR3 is TGTGCCAGCAGTTACTCGCCGGCAGGACAGGGGGCGAACACTGAAGCTTTCTTT. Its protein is CASSYSPAGQGANTEAFF.

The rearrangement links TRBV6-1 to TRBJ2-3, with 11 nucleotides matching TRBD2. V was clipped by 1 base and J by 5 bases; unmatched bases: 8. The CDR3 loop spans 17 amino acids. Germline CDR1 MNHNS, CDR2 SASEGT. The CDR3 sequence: CASSEVGGLAGGDTQYF. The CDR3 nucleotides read TGTGCCAGCAGTGAAGTTGGAGGGCTAGCGGGAGGAGATACGCAGTATTTT.

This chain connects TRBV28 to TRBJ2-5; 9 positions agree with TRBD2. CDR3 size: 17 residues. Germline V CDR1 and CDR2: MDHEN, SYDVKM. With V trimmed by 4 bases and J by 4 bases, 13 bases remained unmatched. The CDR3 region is CASSSMAGREGTETQYF. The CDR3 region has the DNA TGTGCCAGCAGTTCGATGGCCGGGCGGGAGGGCACAGAGACCCAGTACTTC.

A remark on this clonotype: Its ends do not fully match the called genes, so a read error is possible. The CDR3 DNA reads as TGTGCTAGCAGCTTAGGGGACTCTTACTACAATGAGCAGTTCTTC. Translating gives CASSLGDSYYNEQFF. The gene calls are TRBV7-7 and TRBJ2-1, with D possibly TRBD2 on 6 matching bases. The germline V gene encodes CDR1 SSHAT and CDR2 FNYEAQ (reference sequence). This CDR3 has 15 residues. The whole variable domain, remainder taken from reference TRBV7-7 and TRBJ2-1, is GAGVSQSPRYKVTKRGQDVTLRCDPISSHATLYWYQQALGQGPEFLTYFNYEAQPDKSGLPSDRFSAERPEGSISTLTIQRTEQRDSAMYRCASSLGDSYYNEQFFGPGTRLTVL.

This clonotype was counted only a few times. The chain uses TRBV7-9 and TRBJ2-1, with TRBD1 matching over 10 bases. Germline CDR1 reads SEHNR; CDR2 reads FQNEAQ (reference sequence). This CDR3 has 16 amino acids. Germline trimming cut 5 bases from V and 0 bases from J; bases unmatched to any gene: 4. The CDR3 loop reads CASSPGQGSSYNEQFF. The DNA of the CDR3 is TGTGCCAGCAGCCCGGGACAGGGGAGCTCCTACAATGAGCAGTTCTTC.

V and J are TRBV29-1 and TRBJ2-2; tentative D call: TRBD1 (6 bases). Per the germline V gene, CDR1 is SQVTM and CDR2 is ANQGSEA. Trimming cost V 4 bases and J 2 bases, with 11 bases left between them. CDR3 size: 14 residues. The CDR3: CSVGTDSNTGELFF. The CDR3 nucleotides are TGCAGCGTTGGGACAGATTCTAACACCGGGGAGCTGTTTTTT.

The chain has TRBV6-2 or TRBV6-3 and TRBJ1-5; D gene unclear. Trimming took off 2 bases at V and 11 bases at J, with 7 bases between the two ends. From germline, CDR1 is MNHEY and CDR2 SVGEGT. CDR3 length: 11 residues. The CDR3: CASSYPGAQHF. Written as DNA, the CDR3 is TGTGCCAGCAGTTACCCCGGGGCCCAGCATTTT.

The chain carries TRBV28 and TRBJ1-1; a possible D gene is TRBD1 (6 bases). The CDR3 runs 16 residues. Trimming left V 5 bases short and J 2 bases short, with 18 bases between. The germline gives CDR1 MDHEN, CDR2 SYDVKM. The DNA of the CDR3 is TGTGCCAGCAGTACCAACAGGGTTCTCCCTAACACTGAAGCTTTCTTT. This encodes CASSTNRVLPNTEAFF. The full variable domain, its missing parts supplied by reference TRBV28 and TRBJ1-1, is DVKVTQSSRYLVKRTGEKVFLECVQDMDHENMFWYRQDPGLGLRLIYFSYDVKMKEKGDIPEGYSVSREKKERFSLILESASTNQTSMYLCASSTNRVLPNTEAFFGQGTRLTVV.

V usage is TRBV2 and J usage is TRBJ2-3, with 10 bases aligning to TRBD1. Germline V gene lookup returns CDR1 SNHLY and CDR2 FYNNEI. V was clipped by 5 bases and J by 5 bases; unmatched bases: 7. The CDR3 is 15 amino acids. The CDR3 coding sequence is TGTGCCAGCAGTAAAGACAGGGGGCAGGTAGATACGCAGTATTTT. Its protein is CASSKDRGQVDTQYF. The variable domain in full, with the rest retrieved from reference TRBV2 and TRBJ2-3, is EPEVTQTPSHQVTQMGQEVILRCVPISNHLYFYWYRQILGQKVEFLVSFYNNEISEKSEIFDDQFSVERPDGSNFTLKIRSTKLEDSAMYFCASSKDRGQVDTQYFGPGTRLTVL.

CDR3 sequence (DNA): TGTGCCAGCAGCCGAAATTTCGGGAGGCACAATGAGCAGTTCTTC. It encodes CASSRNFGRHNEQFF. This sequence joins TRBV28 and TRBJ2-1; 7 nucleotides line up with TRBD2. Germline V CDR1 and CDR2: MDHEN, SYDVKM. J was trimmed by 5 bases and V by 6 bases; bases with no gene match: 10. The CDR3 runs to 15 residues.

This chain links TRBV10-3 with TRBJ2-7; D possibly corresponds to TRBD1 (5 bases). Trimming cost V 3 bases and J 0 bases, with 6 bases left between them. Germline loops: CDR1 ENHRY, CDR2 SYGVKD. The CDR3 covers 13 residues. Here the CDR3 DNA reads TGTGCCATCAGTGAAAGGGGCTCCTACGAGCAGTACTTC. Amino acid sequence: CAISERGSYEQYF.

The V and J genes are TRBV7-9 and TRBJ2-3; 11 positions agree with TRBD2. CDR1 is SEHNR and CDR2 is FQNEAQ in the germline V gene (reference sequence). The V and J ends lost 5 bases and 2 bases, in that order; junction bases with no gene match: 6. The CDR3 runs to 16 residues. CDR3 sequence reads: CASSTLAGANTDTQYF. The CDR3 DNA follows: TGTGCCAGCAGCACACTAGCGGGGGCCAACACAGATACGCAGTATTTT.

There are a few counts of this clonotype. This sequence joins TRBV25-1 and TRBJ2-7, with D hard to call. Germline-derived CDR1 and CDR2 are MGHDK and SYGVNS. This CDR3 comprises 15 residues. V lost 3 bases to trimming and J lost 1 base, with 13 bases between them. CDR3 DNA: TGTGCCAGCAGTGAGGGCAGTCTCCTATCCTACGAGCAGTACTTC. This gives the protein CASSEGSLLSYEQYF.

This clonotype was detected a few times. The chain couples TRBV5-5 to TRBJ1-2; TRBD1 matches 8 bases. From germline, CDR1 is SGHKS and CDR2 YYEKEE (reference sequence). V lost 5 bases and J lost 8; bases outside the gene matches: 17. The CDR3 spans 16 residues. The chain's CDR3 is CASSYGQGGYSRGYTF. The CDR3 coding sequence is TGTGCCAGCAGTTATGGACAGGGTGGCTATAGTCGGGGCTACACCTTC.

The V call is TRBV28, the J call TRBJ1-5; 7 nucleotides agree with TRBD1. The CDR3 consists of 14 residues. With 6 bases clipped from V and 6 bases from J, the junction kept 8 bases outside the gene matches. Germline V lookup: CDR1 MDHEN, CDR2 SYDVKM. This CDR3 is CASSPGGRIQPQHF. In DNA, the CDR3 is TGTGCCAGCAGCCCAGGGGGGCGGATTCAGCCCCAGCATTTT.

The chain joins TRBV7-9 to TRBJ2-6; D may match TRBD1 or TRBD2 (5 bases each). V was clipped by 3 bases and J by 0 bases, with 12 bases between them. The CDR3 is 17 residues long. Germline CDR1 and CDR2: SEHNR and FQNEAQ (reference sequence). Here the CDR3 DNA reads TGTGCCAGCAGCTTTTGGGGGTCCCCCTCTGGGGCCAACGTCCTGACTTTC. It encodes CASSFWGSPSGANVLTF. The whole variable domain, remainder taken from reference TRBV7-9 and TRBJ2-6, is DTGVSQNPRHKITKRGQNVTFRCDPISEHNRLYWYRQTLGQGPEFLTYFQNEAQLEKSRLLSDRFSAERPKGSFSTLEIQRTEQGDSAMYLCASSFWGSPSGANVLTFGAGSRLTVL.

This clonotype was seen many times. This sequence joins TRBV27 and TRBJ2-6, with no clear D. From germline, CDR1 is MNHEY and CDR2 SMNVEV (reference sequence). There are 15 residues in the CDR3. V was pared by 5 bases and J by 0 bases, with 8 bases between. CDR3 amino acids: CASSPGSSGANVLTF. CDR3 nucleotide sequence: TGTGCCAGCAGTCCTGGCAGCTCTGGGGCCAACGTCCTGACTTTC.

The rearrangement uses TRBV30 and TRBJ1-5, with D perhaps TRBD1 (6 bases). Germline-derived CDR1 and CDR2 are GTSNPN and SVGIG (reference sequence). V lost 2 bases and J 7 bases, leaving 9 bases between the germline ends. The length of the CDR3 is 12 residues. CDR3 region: CAWSRQGQPQHF. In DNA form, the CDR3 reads TGTGCCTGGAGTCGTCAGGGGCAGCCCCAGCATTTT.

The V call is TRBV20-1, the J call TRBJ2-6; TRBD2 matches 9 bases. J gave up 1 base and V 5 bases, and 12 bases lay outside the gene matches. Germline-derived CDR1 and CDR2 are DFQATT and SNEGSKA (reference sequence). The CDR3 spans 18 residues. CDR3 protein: CSAGGSSGSSSGANVLTF. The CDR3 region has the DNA TGCAGTGCTGGCGGTAGTAGCGGGAGTTCATCTGGGGCCAACGTCCTGACTTTC.

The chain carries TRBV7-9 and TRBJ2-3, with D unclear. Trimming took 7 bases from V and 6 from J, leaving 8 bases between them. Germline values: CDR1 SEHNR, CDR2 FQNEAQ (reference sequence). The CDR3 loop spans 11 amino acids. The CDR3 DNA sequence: TGTGCCAGCACCCAAGGGGATACGCAGTATTTT. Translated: CASTQGDTQYF. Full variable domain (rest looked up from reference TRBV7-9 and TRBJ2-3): DTGVSQNPRHKITKRGQNVTFRCDPISEHNRLYWYRQTLGQGPEFLTYFQNEAQLEKSRLLSDRFSAERPKGSFSTLEIQRTEQGDSAMYLCASTQGDTQYFGPGTRLTVL.

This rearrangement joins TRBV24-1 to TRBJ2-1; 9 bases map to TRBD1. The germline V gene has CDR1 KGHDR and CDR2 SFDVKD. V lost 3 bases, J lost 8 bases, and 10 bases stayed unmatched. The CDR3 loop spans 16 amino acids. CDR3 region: CATSDAGQGIGDEQFF. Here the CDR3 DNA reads TGTGCCACCAGTGATGCGGGACAGGGTATCGGGGATGAGCAGTTCTTC.